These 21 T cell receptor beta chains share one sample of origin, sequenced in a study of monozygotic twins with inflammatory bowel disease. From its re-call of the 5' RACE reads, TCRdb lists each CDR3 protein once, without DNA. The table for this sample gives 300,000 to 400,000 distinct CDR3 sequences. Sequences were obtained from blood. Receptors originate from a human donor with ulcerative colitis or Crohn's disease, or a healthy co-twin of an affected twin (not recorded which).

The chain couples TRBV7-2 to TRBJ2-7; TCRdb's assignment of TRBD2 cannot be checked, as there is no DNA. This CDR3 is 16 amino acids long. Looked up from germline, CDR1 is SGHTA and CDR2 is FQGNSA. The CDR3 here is CASSETPGLAVYEQYF.

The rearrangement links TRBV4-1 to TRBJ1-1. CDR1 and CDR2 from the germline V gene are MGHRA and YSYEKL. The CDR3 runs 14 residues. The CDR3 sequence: CASSQDWQNTEAFF.

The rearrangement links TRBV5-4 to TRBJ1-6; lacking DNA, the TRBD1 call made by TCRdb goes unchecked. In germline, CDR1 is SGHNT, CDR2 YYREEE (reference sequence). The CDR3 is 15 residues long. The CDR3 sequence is CASSIGTGGRSPLHF.

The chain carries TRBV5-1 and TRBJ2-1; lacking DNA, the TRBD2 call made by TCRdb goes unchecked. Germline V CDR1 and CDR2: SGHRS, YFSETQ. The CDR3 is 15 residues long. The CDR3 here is CASSFSFREGSEQFF.

CDR3 sequence: CASSLSRNSGNTIYF. The chain uses TRBV7-2 and TRBJ1-3. The germline V gene encodes CDR1 SGHTA and CDR2 FQGNSA. The CDR3 runs to 15 residues.

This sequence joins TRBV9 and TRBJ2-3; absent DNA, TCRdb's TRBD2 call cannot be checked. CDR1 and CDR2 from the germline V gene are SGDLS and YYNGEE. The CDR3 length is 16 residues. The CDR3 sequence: CASSVEGLADTDTQYF.

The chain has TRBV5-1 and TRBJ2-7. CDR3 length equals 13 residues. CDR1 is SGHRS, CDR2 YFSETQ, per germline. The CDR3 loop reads CASRNRGSYEQYF.

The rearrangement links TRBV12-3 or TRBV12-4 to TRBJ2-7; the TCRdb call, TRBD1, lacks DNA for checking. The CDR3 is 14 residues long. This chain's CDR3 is CASSLDRVGHEQYF.

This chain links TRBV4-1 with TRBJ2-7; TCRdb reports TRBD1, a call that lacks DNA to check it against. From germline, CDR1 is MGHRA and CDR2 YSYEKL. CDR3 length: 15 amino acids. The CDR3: CASSQQQGVVYEQYF.

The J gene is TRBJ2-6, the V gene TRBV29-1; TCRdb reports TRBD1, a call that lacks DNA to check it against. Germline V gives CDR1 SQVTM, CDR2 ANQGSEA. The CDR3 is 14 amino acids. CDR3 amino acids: CSVLGGSGANVLTF.

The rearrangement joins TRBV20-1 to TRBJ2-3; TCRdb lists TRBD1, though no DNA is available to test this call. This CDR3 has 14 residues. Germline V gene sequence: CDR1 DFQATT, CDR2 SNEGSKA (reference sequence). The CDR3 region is CSGRQGAGTDTQYF.

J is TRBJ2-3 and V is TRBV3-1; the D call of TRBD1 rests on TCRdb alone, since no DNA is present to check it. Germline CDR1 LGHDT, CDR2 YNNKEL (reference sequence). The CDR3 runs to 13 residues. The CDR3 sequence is CASSQQAPDTKYF.

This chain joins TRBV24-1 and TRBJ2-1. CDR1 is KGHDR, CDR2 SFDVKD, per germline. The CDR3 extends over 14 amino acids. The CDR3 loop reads CATSDQVGSGEQFF.

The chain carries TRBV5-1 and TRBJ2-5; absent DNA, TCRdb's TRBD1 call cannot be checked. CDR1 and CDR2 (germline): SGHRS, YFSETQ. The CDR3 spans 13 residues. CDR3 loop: CASSPPQVTTQYF. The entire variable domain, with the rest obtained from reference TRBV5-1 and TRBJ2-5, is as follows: KAGVTQTPRYLIKTRGQQVTLSCSPISGHRSVSWYQQTPGQGLQFLFEYFSETQRNKGNFPGRFSGRQFSNSRSEMNVSTLELGDSALYLCASSPPQVTTQYFGPGTRLLVL.

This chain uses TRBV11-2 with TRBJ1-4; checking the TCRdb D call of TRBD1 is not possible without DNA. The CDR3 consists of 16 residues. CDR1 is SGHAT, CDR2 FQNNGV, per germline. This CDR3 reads CASSLVPSRANEKLFF.

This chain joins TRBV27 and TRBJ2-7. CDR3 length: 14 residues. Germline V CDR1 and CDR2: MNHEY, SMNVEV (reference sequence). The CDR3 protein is CASSASGGTYEQYF.

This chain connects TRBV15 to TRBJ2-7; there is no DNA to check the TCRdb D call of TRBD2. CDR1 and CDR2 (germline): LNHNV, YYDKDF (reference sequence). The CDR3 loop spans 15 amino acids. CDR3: CATSREPGGPYEQYF.

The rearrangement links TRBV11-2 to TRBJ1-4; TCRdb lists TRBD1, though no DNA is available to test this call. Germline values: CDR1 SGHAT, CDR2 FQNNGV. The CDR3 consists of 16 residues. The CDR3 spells CASSKTGGETNEKLFF.

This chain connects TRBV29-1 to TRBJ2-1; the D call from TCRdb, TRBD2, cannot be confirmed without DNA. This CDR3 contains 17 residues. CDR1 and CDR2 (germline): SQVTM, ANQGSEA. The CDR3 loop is CSAPRGSGISSYNEQFF.

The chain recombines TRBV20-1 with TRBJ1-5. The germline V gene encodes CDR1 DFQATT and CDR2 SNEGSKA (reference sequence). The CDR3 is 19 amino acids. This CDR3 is CSARVAGGTALYSNQPQHF.

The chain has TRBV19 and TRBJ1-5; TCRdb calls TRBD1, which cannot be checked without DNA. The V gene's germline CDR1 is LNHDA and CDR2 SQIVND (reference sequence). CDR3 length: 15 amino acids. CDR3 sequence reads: CASRKDRNSNQPQHF.